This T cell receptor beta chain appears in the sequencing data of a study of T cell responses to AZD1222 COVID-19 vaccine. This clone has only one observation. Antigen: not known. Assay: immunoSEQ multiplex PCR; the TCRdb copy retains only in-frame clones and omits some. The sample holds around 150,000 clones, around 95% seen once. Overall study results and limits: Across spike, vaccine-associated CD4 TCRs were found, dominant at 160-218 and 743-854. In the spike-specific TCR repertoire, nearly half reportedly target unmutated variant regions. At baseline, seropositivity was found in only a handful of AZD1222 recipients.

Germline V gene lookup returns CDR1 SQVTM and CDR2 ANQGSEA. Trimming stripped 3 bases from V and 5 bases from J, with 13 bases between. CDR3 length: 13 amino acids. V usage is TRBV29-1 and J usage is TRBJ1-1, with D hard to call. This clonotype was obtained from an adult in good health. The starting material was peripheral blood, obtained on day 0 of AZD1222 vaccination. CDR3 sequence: CSVDQSPTTEAFF. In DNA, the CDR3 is TGCAGCGTTGATCAATCCCCCACAACTGAAGCTTTCTTT.